What follows is one T cell receptor (beta chain) and its context. Its antigen is unknown. These data belong to a study of radiation and T cells in renal cell carcinoma. Overall study results and limits: No pretreatment tumor biopsies were available for baseline clonotypes. From baseline, blood top tumor clonotypes peaked at 2 weeks post-radiation.

CDR3 length equals 17 residues. Germline lookup yields CDR1 SQVTM and CDR2 ANQGSEA. With 7 bases removed from V and 8 bases from J, the gap between germline ends came to 29 bases. The time point denotes: baseline pretreatment blood. Treatment given: 15 Gy SBRT to primary tumor, nephrectomy 4 weeks later. Blood was sampled at baseline, 2 weeks and 4 weeks after SBRT. Clear cell pathology was present in this patient's renal cell carcinoma. Libraries were prepared by immunoSEQ multiplex PCR; TCRdb keeps only in-frame clonotypes and omits some of them. Counted here are tens of thousands of clones, over 65% occurring once; the ten biggest clones make up 5% to 8%.

The receptor was derived from a man between 60 and 70 years old with renal cell carcinoma. This rearrangement joins TRBV29-1 to TRBJ1-4; maybe TRBD1 (5 bases). The starting material was blood, obtained from a patient whose treatment included radiotherapy and nephrectomy. The CDR3 DNA reads as TGCAGCGCCGAGGCGGGCAGGAGTGACCCTAAGGGGGAAAAACTGTTTTTT. As protein: CSAEAGRSDPKGEKLFF.